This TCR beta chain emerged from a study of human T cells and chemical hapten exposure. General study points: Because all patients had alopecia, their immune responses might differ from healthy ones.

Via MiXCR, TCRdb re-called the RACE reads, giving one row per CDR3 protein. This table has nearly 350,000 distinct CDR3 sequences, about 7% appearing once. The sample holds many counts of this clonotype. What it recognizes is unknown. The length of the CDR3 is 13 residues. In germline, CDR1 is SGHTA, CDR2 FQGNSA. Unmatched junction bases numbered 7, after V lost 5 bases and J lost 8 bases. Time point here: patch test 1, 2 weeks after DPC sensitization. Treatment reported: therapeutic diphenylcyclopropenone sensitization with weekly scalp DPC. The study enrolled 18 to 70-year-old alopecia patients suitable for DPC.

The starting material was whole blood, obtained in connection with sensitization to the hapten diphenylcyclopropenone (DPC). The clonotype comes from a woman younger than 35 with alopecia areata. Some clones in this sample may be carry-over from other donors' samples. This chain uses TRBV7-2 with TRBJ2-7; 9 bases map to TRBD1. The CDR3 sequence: CASSLGDRVKQYF. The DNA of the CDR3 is TGTGCCAGCAGCCTAGGGGACAGGGTGAAGCAGTACTTC.